There are many counts of the clone carrying this T cell receptor (beta chain). Its antigen is undetermined. TCRdb re-called the RT-PCR reads through MiXCR, storing one row per CDR3 protein. The table has 550,000 to 800,000 distinct CDR3 sequences, 11% to 15% seen once. This record belongs to a study of response to subunit inactivated influenza vaccine. Study results and caveats: Authors suggested seasonal influenza vaccinations each recruit few new T cells.

The CDR3 loop spans 16 amino acids. Germline loops: CDR1 SGHRS, CDR2 YFSETQ. The V gene lost 0 bases and the J gene lost 3 bases, with 13 bases spanning the gap. The clonotype comes from a man in his fifties or sixties who received an inactivated influenza vaccine. The chain combines TRBV5-1 with TRBJ1-3; TRBD1 is a possible D gene (5 bases). Sequenced here: PBMCs from blood, sampled approximately 15 days before vaccination. For the CDR3, the DNA is TGCGCCAGCAGCTTGGAGGGGACCGGCTTTGGAAACACCATATATTTT. Its protein product is CASSLEGTGFGNTIYF.